This TCR beta chain was observed in a study of response to subunit inactivated influenza vaccine. Overall study findings and caveats: It was suggested by the authors that few new T cells are recruited by each seasonal influenza vaccination.

One entry per CDR3 protein results from TCRdb running MiXCR on the RT-PCR reads. The table shows about 700,000 distinct CDR3 sequences, with about 15% occurring only once. With respect to this clonotype: Its antigen is unidentified.

The CDR3 has 15 amino acids. Per the germline V gene, CDR1 is SGHRS and CDR2 is YFSETQ. V shed 4 bases and J 2 bases; nucleotides not matched to a gene: 5. The TCR comes from a man in his fifties or sixties who received an inactivated influenza vaccine. The chain links TRBV5-1 to TRBJ1-4; TRBD1 aligns across 7 bases. The sequencing used PBMCs from blood, collected 14 to 15 days before vaccination. CDR3 protein: CASSRGTVTNEKLFF. The CDR3 DNA follows: TGCGCCAGCAGCCGCGGGACAGTTACTAATGAAAAACTGTTTTTT.